These 5 T cell receptor beta chains were sequenced from one sample in a study of blood T cells in healthy people across ages. Primers used in a second PCR of about 6 to 11 cycles were a sample-barcoded 5' primer and a J-beta primer mix. TCRdb reprocessed the 5' RACE reads with MiXCR, giving one entry per CDR3 protein. Among about 1.1 million distinct CDR3 sequences listed, less than 45% were seen once. The sample consisted of blood. The receptors derive from a man in his late teens or twenties in good health.

The chain carries TRBV2 and TRBJ2-5; D remains unclear. CDR3 length: 15 residues. The germline V and J ends were trimmed by 2 bases and 2 bases, with 12 bases remaining between them. Per the germline V gene, CDR1 is SNHLY and CDR2 is FYNNEI. Here the CDR3 reads CASSELGSDQETQYF. For the CDR3, the DNA is TGTGCCAGCAGTGAATTGGGGTCGGATCAAGAGACCCAGTACTTC.

The rearrangement links TRBV7-2 to TRBJ2-3; D is possibly TRBD1 or TRBD2 (6 bases each). Germline loops: CDR1 SGHTA, CDR2 FQGNSA. The CDR3 covers 15 residues. Trimming cost V 1 base and J 6 bases, with 14 bases left between them. CDR3 nucleotide sequence: TGTGCCAGCAGCTTAGTTGGGGGGCTTGGGGATACGCAGTATTTT. It yields the protein CASSLVGGLGDTQYF.

The chain joins TRBV29-1 to TRBJ2-7; 7 bases fit TRBD2. Matching the DNA end better, TRBJ2-5 makes the J call doubtful. Germline-derived CDR1 and CDR2 are SQVTM and ANQGSEA. The CDR3 runs 12 residues. CDR3 DNA: TGCAGCGGGCGGCAGGGAGGGGAGACCCAGTACTTC. Protein: CSGRQGGETQYF.

This chain connects TRBV7-2 to TRBJ1-4, with D unresolved. V was clipped by 1 base and J by 5 bases, with 8 bases between them. CDR1 and CDR2 from the germline V gene are SGHTA and FQGNSA. The CDR3 is 14 amino acids. In DNA, the CDR3 is TGTGCCAGCAGCTTAGACGGGCAAAATGAAAAACTGTTTTTT. The encoded protein is CASSLDGQNEKLFF.

In this sample, this clonotype turned up a few times. The gene calls are TRBV9 and TRBJ2-3; 8 nucleotides agree with TRBD2. The germline gives CDR1 SGDLS, CDR2 YYNGEE. V lost 0 bases to trimming and J lost 3 bases; unmatched junction nucleotides: 3. CDR3 length: 15 amino acids. This CDR3 is CASSVGGGLTDTQYF. For the CDR3, the DNA is TGTGCCAGCAGCGTAGGCGGGGGGCTGACAGATACGCAGTATTTT.